This TCR beta chain was identified in a study of cytomegalovirus exposure and HLA in healthy donors. The PCR made use of 60 Vbeta and 13 Jbeta primers. TCRdb's table, derived via immunoSEQ multiplex PCR, lists solely in-frame clones and lacks some. Among more than 90,000 clones listed, approximately 80% were seen once. Per germline, CDR1 SGHKS and CDR2 YYEKEE (reference sequence). With 2 bases removed from V and 3 bases from J, the gap between germline ends came to 13 bases. The CDR3 runs 15 residues. A remark on this clone: What it binds is unknown.

Whole-study findings and limits: Listed as cytomegalovirus-associated were 150 or so TCR beta chains. Reports described diagnosis of cytomegalovirus status by the classifier as highly specific and sensitive. Presence/absence analyses assumed roughly uniform sequencing depth across donors.

Sequencing was performed on PBMCs. V usage is TRBV5-5 and J usage is TRBJ2-3, with D perhaps TRBD1 (6 bases). This sequence was found in a man aged 45 to 65 in good health and CMV-seronegative. CDR3 amino acids: CASSFTGMGTDTQYF. CDR3 nucleotides: TGTGCCAGCAGCTTTACAGGGATGGGGACAGATACGCAGTATTTT.